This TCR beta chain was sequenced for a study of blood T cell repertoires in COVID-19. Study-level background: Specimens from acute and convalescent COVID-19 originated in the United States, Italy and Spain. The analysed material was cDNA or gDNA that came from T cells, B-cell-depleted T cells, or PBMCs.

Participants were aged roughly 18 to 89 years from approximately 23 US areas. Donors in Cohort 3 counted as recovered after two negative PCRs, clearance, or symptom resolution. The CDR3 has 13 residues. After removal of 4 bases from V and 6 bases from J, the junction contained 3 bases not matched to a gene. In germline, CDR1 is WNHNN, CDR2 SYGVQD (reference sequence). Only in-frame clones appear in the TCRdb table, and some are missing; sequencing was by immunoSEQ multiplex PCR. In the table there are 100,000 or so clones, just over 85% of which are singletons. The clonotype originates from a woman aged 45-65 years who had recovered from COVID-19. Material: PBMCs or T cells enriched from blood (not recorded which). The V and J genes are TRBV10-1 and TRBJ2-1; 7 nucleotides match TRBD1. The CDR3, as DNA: TGCGCCAGCAGTGGTGGACAGGTCAATGAGCAGTTCTTC. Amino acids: CASSGGQVNEQFF.